The 5 T cell receptor beta chains listed next were all sequenced from one sample in a study of shared T cell receptors in the human thymus. The data were produced by immunoSEQ multiplex PCR, yet TCRdb's version contains in-frame clones alone and is incomplete. The table lists about 660,000 clones, 70% to 90% of them singletons. This same sample was also part of a study on human thymus T cells.

The specimen was thymocytes. The receptors were sampled from a boy under two years old with a congenital heart defect.

This sequence joins TRBV5-1 and TRBJ1-1, with D perhaps matching TRBD1 (6 bases). Germline V CDR1 and CDR2: SGHRS, YFSETQ. V lost 8 bases and J 2 bases, leaving 13 bases between the germline ends. This CDR3 comprises 13 residues. CDR3 residues: CASREGGNTEAFF. CDR3 in DNA: TGCGCCAGTCGGGAGGGGGGAAACACTGAAGCTTTCTTT.

The CDR3 coding sequence is TGCGCCAGCAGCCAAGAAGACTCAAACCCCCTCCACTTT. Its translation is CASSQEDSNPLHF. The chain is built from TRBV4-1 and TRBJ1-6; D is ambiguous. V was pared by 0 bases and J by 13 bases, with 10 bases between. This CDR3 spans 13 amino acids. In germline, CDR1 is MGHRA, CDR2 YSYEKL.

This rearrangement joins TRBV28 to TRBJ1-3; possibly TRBD1 for D (6 bases). CDR3 length: 13 amino acids. Germline assignment: CDR1 MDHEN and CDR2 SYDVKM. Trimming pared 7 bases from V and 3 bases from J, leaving 10 bases between. DNA of the CDR3: TGTGCCAGCACCGCAGGGGTTGGAAACACCATATATTTT. Translation: CASTAGVGNTIYF.

V and J are TRBV6-5 and TRBJ2-5, with unresolved D. Germline loops: CDR1 MNHEY, CDR2 SVGAGI. V lost 1 base and J lost 3, with 12 bases in between. The CDR3 extends over 15 amino acids. In DNA form, the CDR3 reads TGTGCCAGCAGTTACTATGGAACTAAAAAAGAGACCCAGTACTTC. Translated: CASSYYGTKKETQYF.

V is TRBV7-2 and J is TRBJ1-2; D is possibly TRBD1 (6 bases). The ends were cut back, 0 bases at V and 6 bases at J, with 17 bases in the middle. Germline lookup yields CDR1 SGHTA and CDR2 FQGNSA. The length of the CDR3 is 16 residues. CDR3 sequence (DNA): TGTGCCAGCAGCTTAGCCTTCGAAACAGGGTTCAATGGCTACACCTTC. Protein sequence: CASSLAFETGFNGYTF.